The clone carrying this TCR beta chain appeared a few times. Its antigen is not identified. The treatment is: roughly ten-day PBMC culture with coronavirus spike peptide pools or control peptides (ViraFEST assay). This specimen comes from a study of vaccination and CD4 T cells after COVID-19. Cultured CD4+ T-cell DNA underwent Oncomine TCR Beta short-read sequencing. TCRdb itself ran the PCR reads through MiXCR, one entry per CDR3 protein. The sample has 21,000 or so distinct CDR3 sequences, 40% to 45% seen once. The sequence was collected from a human donor who had recovered from COVID-19. Input material: CD4+ T cells from blood, cultured in vitro.

The CDR3 loop reads CASSTPGQGSTEAFF. For the CDR3, the DNA is TGTGCCAGCAGTACACCGGGACAGGGAAGCACTGAAGCTTTCTTT. The chain has TRBV27 and TRBJ1-1; TRBD1 aligns across 9 bases. The CDR3 runs 15 residues. V was clipped by 5 bases and J by 4 bases; unmatched bases: 8. Per germline, CDR1 MNHEY and CDR2 SMNVEV (reference sequence).